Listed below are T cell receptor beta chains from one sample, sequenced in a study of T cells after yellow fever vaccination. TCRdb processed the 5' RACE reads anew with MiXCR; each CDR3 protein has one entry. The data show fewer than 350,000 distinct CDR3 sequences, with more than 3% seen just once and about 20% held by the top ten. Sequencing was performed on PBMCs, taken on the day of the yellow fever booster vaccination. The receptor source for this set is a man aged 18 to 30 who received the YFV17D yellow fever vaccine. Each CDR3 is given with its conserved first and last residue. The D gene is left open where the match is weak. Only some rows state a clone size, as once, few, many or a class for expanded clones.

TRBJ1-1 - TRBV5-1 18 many CASSFGGKVYVQNTEAFF TGCGCCAGCAGCTTCGGGGGTAAGGTGTACGTACAGAACACTGAAGCTTTCTTT
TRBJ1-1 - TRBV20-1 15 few CSAPHRREGNTEAFF TGCAGTGCTCCTCACCGGCGGGAAGGGAACACTGAAGCTTTCTTT
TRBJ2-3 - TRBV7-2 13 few CASSQREDDTQYF TGTGCCAGCAGCCAAAGAGAGGACGATACGCAGTATTTT
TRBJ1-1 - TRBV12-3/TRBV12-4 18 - CASSHSGLRMDMNTEAFF TGTGCCAGCAGTCATTCCGGGCTCCGGATGGACATGAACACTGAAGCTTTCTTT
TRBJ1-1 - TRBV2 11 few CASSYQVLAFF TGTGCCAGCAGTTATCAGGTACTGGCTTTCTTT
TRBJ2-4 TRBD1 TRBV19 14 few CASTLRQGVYIQYF TGTGCCAGTACCCTCCGACAGGGGGTGTACATTCAGTACTTC
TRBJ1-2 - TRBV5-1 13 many CASSSQGEGGYTF TGCGCCAGCAGCTCTCAGGGAGAAGGAGGCTACACCTTC
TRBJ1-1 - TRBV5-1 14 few CASGGGGANTEAFF TGCGCCAGCGGGGGCGGGGGGGCGAACACTGAAGCTTTCTTT
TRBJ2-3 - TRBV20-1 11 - CSARLGGTQYF TGCAGTGCTAGATTGGGGGGTACGCAGTATTTT
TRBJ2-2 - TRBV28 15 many CASKQGTLGTGELFF TGTGCCAGCAAGCAGGGGACCTTGGGCACCGGGGAGCTGTTTTTT
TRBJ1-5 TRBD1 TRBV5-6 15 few CASSKSDRGVQPQHF TGTGCCAGCAGCAAATCAGACAGGGGCGTCCAGCCCCAGCATTTT
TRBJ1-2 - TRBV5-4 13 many CASSFQTGKVYTF TGTGCCAGCAGCTTTCAGACAGGCAAGGTCTACACCTTC
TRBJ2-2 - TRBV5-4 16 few CASSFPRAGNTGELFF TGTGCCAGCAGCTTCCCTAGGGCCGGAAACACCGGGGAGCTGTTTTTT
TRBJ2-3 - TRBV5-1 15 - CDSSLGLQSPDTQYF TGCGACAGCAGCTTGGGTTTACAGTCCCCCGATACGCAGTATTTT
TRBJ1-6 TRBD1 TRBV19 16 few CASSILRDRGDSPLHF TGTGCCAGTAGTATCCTCCGGGACAGAGGTGATTCACCCCTCCACTTT
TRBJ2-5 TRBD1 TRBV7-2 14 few CASSLADRMRTQYF TGTGCCAGCAGCTTAGCGGACAGGATGCGGACCCAGTACTTC
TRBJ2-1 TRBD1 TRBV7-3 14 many CASSFFGQADEQFF TGTGCCAGCAGCTTTTTTGGACAGGCCGATGAGCAGTTCTTC
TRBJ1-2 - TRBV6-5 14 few CASSMGRALYGYTF TGTGCCAGCAGTATGGGCCGGGCGCTCTATGGCTACACCTTC
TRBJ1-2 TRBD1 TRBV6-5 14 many CASRETGVIYGYTF TGTGCCAGCAGAGAAACAGGGGTTATCTATGGCTACACCTTC
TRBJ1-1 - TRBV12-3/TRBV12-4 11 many CASSFGQGAFF TGTGCCAGCAGTTTCGGGCAGGGGGCTTTCTTT
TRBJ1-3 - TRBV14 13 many CASSQVGGNTIYF TGTGCCAGCAGCCAAGTTGGTGGAAACACCATATATTTT
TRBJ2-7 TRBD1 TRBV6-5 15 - CASSSGQPPSYEQYF TGTGCCAGCAGTTCGGGACAGCCGCCCTCCTACGAGCAGTACTTC
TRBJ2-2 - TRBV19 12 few CASSTTAGELFF TGTGCCAGTAGTACGACAGCCGGGGAGCTGTTTTTT
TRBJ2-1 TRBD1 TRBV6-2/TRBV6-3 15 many CASSSRDRGLSEQFF TGTGCCAGCAGTTCCAGGGACAGGGGGCTCAGTGAGCAGTTCTTC
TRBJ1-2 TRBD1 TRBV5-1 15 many CASSSTLDRAHGYTF TGCGCCAGCAGCTCAACCCTTGACAGGGCCCATGGCTACACCTTC
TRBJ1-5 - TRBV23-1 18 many CASSQSSPASYSNQPQHF TGCGCCAGCAGTCAATCGTCCCCAGCCAGTTATAGCAATCAGCCCCAGCATTTT
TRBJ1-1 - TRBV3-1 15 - CASSQSYSYIREAFF TGTGCCAGCAGCCAATCGTACAGTTATATCCGTGAAGCTTTCTTT
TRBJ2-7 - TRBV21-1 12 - CASSMGGPEQYF TGTGCCAGCAGCATGGGGGGGCCCGAGCAGTACTTC
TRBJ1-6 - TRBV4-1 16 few CASSLTWSSYNSPLHF TGCGCCAGCAGCCTGACGTGGAGCTCCTATAATTCACCCCTCCACTTT
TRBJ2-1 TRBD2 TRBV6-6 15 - CASSLSGAIYNEQFF TGTGCCAGCAGTCTGAGCGGGGCAATATACAATGAGCAGTTCTTC
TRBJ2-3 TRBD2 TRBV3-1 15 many CASSPSGGPTDTQYF TGTGCCAGCAGCCCTAGCGGGGGTCCCACAGATACGCAGTATTTT
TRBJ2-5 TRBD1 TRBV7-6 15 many CASSLGQFGQGTQYF TGTGCCAGCAGCTTAGGACAGTTTGGACAGGGGACCCAGTACTTC
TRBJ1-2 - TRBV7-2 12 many CASSLSWYGYTF TGTGCCAGCAGCTTAAGTTGGTATGGCTACACCTTC
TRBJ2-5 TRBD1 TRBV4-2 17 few CASSQPRLDRSQETQYF TGTGCCAGCAGCCAACCCCGTTTGGACAGGTCCCAAGAGACCCAGTACTTC
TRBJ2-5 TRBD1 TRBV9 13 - CASSYRTGETQYF TGTGCCAGCAGCTACCGGACAGGGGAGACCCAGTACTTC
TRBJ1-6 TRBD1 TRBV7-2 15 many CASSPGGRGGSPLHF TGTGCCAGCAGCCCAGGGGGGAGAGGAGGGTCACCCCTCCACTTT